The 15 T cell receptor beta chains given below trace back to one sample, sequenced in a study of blood T cell repertoires in COVID-19. Measured with immunoSEQ multiplex PCR; TCRdb has only the in-frame clones, and not every one. The top ten clones hold approximately 24% of a sample with about 27,000 clones, about 83% of them seen once. Specimen: peripheral blood. The receptors originated from a man aged 65-85 years with active COVID-19.

The J gene is TRBJ1-2, the V gene TRBV28; D is ambiguous. The V end was cut by 4 bases, the J end by 8 bases, with 20 bases between. The CDR3 runs to 15 residues. The germline V gene encodes CDR1 MDHEN and CDR2 SYDVKM. The CDR3 DNA follows: TGTGCCAGCAGTTCTCCGGGCTCGGGCAGCGGAGGCTACACCTTC. Translation: CASSSPGSGSGGYTF.

CDR3 sequence: CASSEGIGVNTEAFF. In DNA, the CDR3 is TGTGCCAGCAGTGAGGGGATAGGGGTGAACACTGAAGCTTTCTTT. This sequence joins TRBV6-1 and TRBJ1-1, with D possibly matching TRBD1 (5 bases). The CDR3 spans 15 residues. The V end was cut by 3 bases, the J end by 0 bases, with 11 bases between. Germline V CDR1 and CDR2: MNHNS, SASEGT.

This clone has a handful of counts. This chain joins TRBV4-2 and TRBJ2-3, with D possibly TRBD2 on 6 matching bases. In germline, CDR1 is LGHNA, CDR2 YNFKEQ. V gave up 4 bases and J gave up 2 bases, with 10 bases separating them. The CDR3 length is 14 residues. The CDR3 is CASSLSGVTDTQYF. The CDR3 DNA follows: TGTGCCAGCAGCCTTTCGGGGGTCACAGATACGCAGTATTTT.

The gene calls are TRBV2 and TRBJ1-5; D unclear. Trimming took 2 bases from V and 0 from J, leaving 8 bases between them. CDR3 length equals 15 residues. Germline V CDR1 and CDR2: SNHLY, FYNNEI. For the CDR3, the DNA is TGTGCCAGCAGTGAATTGGGAGGTAGCAATCAGCCCCAGCATTTT. Encoded protein: CASSELGGSNQPQHF.

The chain recombines TRBV6-2 or TRBV6-3 with TRBJ2-1; the D is unclear. V was pared by 3 bases and J by 6 bases, with 12 bases between. The germline V gene encodes CDR1 MNHEY and CDR2 SVGEGT. The CDR3 spans 14 residues. The CDR3 here is CASSYERPGNEQFF. DNA of the CDR3: TGTGCCAGCAGTTATGAGCGCCCCGGCAATGAGCAGTTCTTC.

Ten or more counts support this clone. The chain employs TRBV5-1 and TRBJ2-7; a weak D match, TRBD1 (6 bases). V was cut by 0 bases and J by 2 bases, with 15 bases left in between. CDR3 size: 16 residues. Per germline, CDR1 SGHRS and CDR2 YFSETQ. DNA for the CDR3: TGCGCCAGCAGCTTGGGGCACCGGGACACCACCTACGAGCAGTACTTC. It codes for CASSLGHRDTTYEQYF.

The rearrangement uses TRBV2 and TRBJ1-5, with TRBD1 identical over 8 bases. The CDR3 consists of 15 residues. CDR1 SNHLY and CDR2 FYNNEI come from the germline V gene. Trimming took 1 base from V and 11 from J; bases not matched to a gene: 10. The CDR3 sequence is CASSEGWTGRAAQHF. CDR3 DNA sequence: TGTGCCAGCAGTGAAGGGTGGACAGGGAGGGCAGCCCAGCATTTT.

The chain has TRBV18 and TRBJ1-2, with D unresolved. This CDR3 region has 14 residues. The V and J ends lost 3 bases and 6 bases respectively, with 14 bases between them. Looked up from germline, CDR1 is KGHSH and CDR2 is LQKENI. CDR3 bases: TGTGCCAGCTCACCGCGGGCGGGAGAAGATGGCTACACCTTC. It translates to CASSPRAGEDGYTF. Variable domain in full (rest from reference TRBV18 and TRBJ1-2): NAGVMQNPRHLVRRRGQEARLRCSPMKGHSHVYWYRQLPEEGLKFMVYLQKENIIDESGMPKERFSAEFPKEGPSILRIQQVVRGDSAAYFCASSPRAGEDGYTFGSGTRLTVV.

This rearrangement joins TRBV11-2 to TRBJ2-5; 8 nucleotides agree with TRBD2. Germline loops: CDR1 SGHAT, CDR2 FQNNGV. J was trimmed by 3 bases and V by 4 bases; bases with no gene match: 10. The CDR3 is 16 residues long. CDR3 sequence (DNA): TGTGCCAGCAGCTGGCAGCGGGGGCGCGAAAAAGAGACCCAGTACTTC. It translates to CASSWQRGREKETQYF. The entire variable domain, with the rest obtained from reference TRBV11-2 and TRBJ2-5, is as follows: EAGVAQSPRYKIIEKRQSVAFWCNPISGHATLYWYQQILGQGPKLLIQFQNNGVVDDSQLPKDRFSAERLKGVDSTLKIQPAKLEDSAVYLCASSWQRGREKETQYFGPGTRLLVL.

The chain carries TRBV2 and TRBJ2-7; weak D call: TRBD1 (6 bases). This CDR3 is 12 amino acids long. Deletions cut 4 bases from V and 6 bases from J, with 10 bases between. The germline gives CDR1 SNHLY, CDR2 FYNNEI. The CDR3 region has the DNA TGTGCCAGCAGTGTTCTGACAGGCGAGCAGTACTTC. Its protein is CASSVLTGEQYF.

V gene TRBV7-9 combines with J gene TRBJ1-1; D remains ambiguous. CDR3 length equals 12 residues. The germline V and J ends were trimmed by 5 bases and 5 bases, with 9 bases remaining between them. Germline CDR1 and CDR2: SEHNR and FQNEAQ (reference sequence). The CDR3 sequence is CASSPAGTEAFF. As DNA, the CDR3 is TGTGCCAGCAGCCCAGCCGGGACTGAAGCTTTCTTT.

In this sample, this clone turned up once. The J gene is TRBJ1-5, the V gene TRBV7-6; possible D gene TRBD1, 6 bases. The germline V gene encodes CDR1 SGHVS and CDR2 FNYEAQ. Trimming took 5 bases from V and 4 from J, leaving 15 bases between them. The CDR3 is made up of 15 amino acids. CDR3 sequence: CASSREDSGNQPQHF. CDR3 bases: TGTGCCAGCAGCCGCGAGGACAGCGGAAATCAGCCCCAGCATTTT.

This clone was seen once. The J gene is TRBJ2-1, the V gene TRBV11-3, with D perhaps matching TRBD2 (7 bases). Trimming cost V 4 bases and J 6 bases, with 19 bases left between them. Germline V gives CDR1 SGHNT, CDR2 YENEEA. The CDR3 contains 16 residues. The CDR3 nucleotides read TGTGCCAGCAGCTCGGGGGGCACAGGTAGGCGCAATGAGCAGTTCTTC. As protein: CASSSGGTGRRNEQFF.

The chain couples TRBV7-2 to TRBJ1-3; D perhaps matches TRBD1 (5 bases). This CDR3 has 15 amino acids. The V end lost 4 bases, the J end lost 0 bases, and 10 bases lay between the germline ends. Germline lookup yields CDR1 SGHTA and CDR2 FQGNSA. This CDR3 is CASSSYGGSGNTIYF. The CDR3 bases are TGTGCCAGCAGCTCCTACGGGGGCTCTGGAAACACCATATATTTT.

This clone was observed a few times. The rearrangement links TRBV18 to TRBJ1-6, with TRBD1 matching over 9 bases. The CDR3 is 19 residues long. Unmatched junction bases numbered 22, after V lost 6 bases and J lost 10 bases. CDR1 is KGHSH and CDR2 is LQKENI in the germline V gene. CDR3 in DNA: TGTGCCAGCTCCCAAGGAACGGGACAGGGTAGGGGAAACCTGTCACCCCTCCACTTT. Amino acids: CASSQGTGQGRGNLSPLHF.